Presented here are 31 T cell receptor beta chains from one specimen sequenced in a study of human T cells and chemical hapten exposure. One entry per CDR3 protein results from TCRdb running MiXCR on the RACE reads. Among roughly 84,000 distinct CDR3 sequences, about 10% were seen once, and the ten largest hold 3% to 4%. Sample time point: patch test 3, about 24 weeks after DPC sensitization. Treatment defined: therapeutic diphenylcyclopropenone sensitization with weekly scalp DPC. The material sequenced was whole blood, taken in connection with sensitization to the hapten diphenylcyclopropenone (DPC). The origin of the receptors is a woman aged 45-59 years with alopecia areata. Some clones in this sample may be carry-over from other donors' samples.

This chain uses TRBV20-1 with TRBJ2-5, with D possibly TRBD1 on 6 matching bases. Trimming took 3 bases from V and 5 from J, leaving 16 bases between them. The CDR3 is 14 amino acids. The V gene's germline CDR1 is DFQATT and CDR2 SNEGSKA (reference sequence). The CDR3 loop reads CSARDSASRETQYF. CDR3 DNA sequence: TGCAGTGCTAGGGACAGTGCCTCCCGGGAGACCCAGTACTTC.

At least ten counts were recorded for this clonotype. V and J are TRBV12-3 or TRBV12-4 and TRBJ2-5; tentatively, D is TRBD1 or TRBD2 (6 bases each). The CDR3 is 16 amino acids. Trimming took off 4 bases at V and 5 bases at J, with 20 bases between the two ends. CDR3 in DNA: TGTGCCAGCAGTTCGCCCCTGGCGGGAAGGGGGGAGACCCAGTACTTC. This translates into CASSSPLAGRGETQYF.

On this clonotype itself: A much larger clone differs by one base, so this may be a read error. The J gene is TRBJ2-5, the V gene TRBV12-3 or TRBV12-4, with 9 positions matching TRBD1. The CDR3 runs to 16 residues. The CDR3 protein is CAISFLRDRARETQYF. The DNA of the CDR3 is TGTGCCATCAGTTTCCTCCGGGACAGGGCCAGAGAGACCCAGTACTTC.

In its sample, this clonotype was seen many times. V usage is TRBV6-5 and J usage is TRBJ2-6; no reliable D call. The CDR3 has 15 residues. V lost 3 bases and J lost 0, with 6 bases in between. Germline V CDR1 and CDR2: MNHEY, SVGAGI. In DNA form, the CDR3 reads TGTGCCAGCAGTTATGGAGTCTCTGGGGCCAACGTCCTGACTTTC. This codes for CASSYGVSGANVLTF.

This chain uses TRBV29-1 with TRBJ2-1, with 7 bases that match TRBD2. This CDR3 has 13 amino acids. CDR1 is SQVTM, CDR2 ANQGSEA, per germline. V was pared by 4 bases and J by 7 bases, with 7 bases of the junction left unmatched. The CDR3 loop is CSVGLAVGNEQFF. The DNA of the CDR3 is TGCAGCGTTGGGCTAGCGGTCGGAAATGAGCAGTTCTTC.

The table lists this clonotype with many counts. The chain combines TRBV3-1 with TRBJ1-4; tentatively, D is TRBD1 (6 bases). Germline-derived CDR1 and CDR2 are LGHDT and YNNKEL (reference sequence). Trimming cost V 1 base and J 0 bases, with 12 bases left between them. The CDR3 is 17 amino acids. The CDR3 DNA sequence: TGTGCCAGCAGCCAAGCCCTAGGGGGGTCAACTAATGAAAAACTGTTTTTT. Translating gives CASSQALGGSTNEKLFF.

This clonotype was observed at least ten times. This chain links TRBV19 with TRBJ2-5, with a possible D match to TRBD2 (6 bases). V was pared by 6 bases and J by 4 bases, with 12 bases between. From germline, CDR1 is LNHDA and CDR2 SQIVND (reference sequence). This CDR3 comprises 13 residues. CDR3 bases: TGTGCCAGTAGCACGGCGGGGATAGAGACCCAGTACTTC. Its translation is CASSTAGIETQYF.

The chain combines TRBV29-1 with TRBJ2-3; 7 bases line up with TRBD2. CDR3 length: 12 residues. The V gene's germline CDR1 is SQVTM and CDR2 ANQGSEA. The trim removed 7 bases at V and 6 bases at J, leaving 7 bases unmatched. The CDR3 reads CSGGTSDDTQYF. The CDR3, as DNA: TGCAGCGGTGGAACTAGCGACGATACGCAGTATTTT.

The chain recombines TRBV12-3 or TRBV12-4 with TRBJ2-2; a possible D gene is TRBD2 (5 bases). The V end was cut by 3 bases, the J end by 1 base, with 9 bases between. There are 15 residues in the CDR3. The CDR3 DNA reads as TGTGCCAGCAGTTTTCGAGGGCTGAACACCGGGGAGCTGTTTTTT. Encoded protein: CASSFRGLNTGELFF.

In this sample, this clonotype turned up a few times. The V call is TRBV7-3, the J call TRBJ2-7; 9 bases line up with TRBD2. The CDR3 extends over 15 amino acids. The J segment lost 5 bases and the V segment lost 1 base, leaving 6 bases of the junction unmatched. CDR1 SGHTA and CDR2 FQGTGA come from the germline V gene. As DNA, the CDR3 is TGTGCCAGCAGCTTAAGCGGGAGGGCCATAAACGAGCAGTACTTC. This gives the protein CASSLSGRAINEQYF.

In its sample, this clonotype was seen a few times. The V gene is TRBV11-1, the J gene TRBJ2-2; D is uncertain. The CDR3 contains 13 residues. Between the trimmed V and J ends, which lost 3 bases and 5 bases, there was a span of 7 bases. Germline V gene data show CDR1 as SGHAT and CDR2 as FQDESV (reference sequence). The CDR3 region has the DNA TGTGCCAGCAGCTTGCTGGGGACCGGGGAGCTGTTTTTT. Protein product: CASSLLGTGELFF.

There are many counts of this clonotype. This chain uses TRBV5-1 with TRBJ1-3; 7 bases align to TRBD1. V dropped 3 bases and J dropped 0; count of bases not matched to a gene: 3. The CDR3 consists of 15 residues. Germline V gene sequence: CDR1 SGHRS, CDR2 YFSETQ. CDR3 sequence: CASSSQGDSGNTIYF. CDR3 bases: TGCGCCAGCAGCTCCCAGGGGGACTCTGGAAACACCATATATTTT.

This clonotype showed up many times. V is TRBV20-1 and J is TRBJ2-3; possibly TRBD1 or TRBD2 for D (5 bases each). CDR3 size: 16 residues. Trimming took off 8 bases at V and 0 bases at J, with 21 bases between the two ends. Germline CDR1 is DFQATT and CDR2 is SNEGSKA (reference sequence). As DNA, the CDR3 is TGCAGTTCCCTGGGGCATGCCGGGGTTAGCACAGATACGCAGTATTTT. This translates into CSSLGHAGVSTDTQYF.

The chain links TRBV7-2 to TRBJ2-7, with 10 bases lining up with TRBD2. After removal of 5 bases from V and 4 bases from J, the junction contained 5 bases not matched to a gene. This CDR3 has 14 amino acids. Germline V CDR1 and CDR2: SGHTA, FQGNSA. CDR3 loop: CASSPQLAGYEQYF. The CDR3 DNA follows: TGTGCCAGCAGCCCCCAACTAGCGGGGTACGAGCAGTACTTC.

This clonotype has only a few counts. The chain joins TRBV28 to TRBJ2-7; 10 bases line up with TRBD1. This CDR3 is built from 15 residues. The V and J ends lost 5 bases and 6 bases, in that order; junction bases with no gene match: 10. Germline lookup yields CDR1 MDHEN and CDR2 SYDVKM. Here the CDR3 reads CASSIPRQGAREQYF. The CDR3 DNA reads TGTGCCAGCAGTATACCGAGACAGGGGGCGCGCGAGCAGTACTTC.

This clonotype was counted at least ten times. The chain joins TRBV19 to TRBJ2-6; D is ambiguous. V lost 5 bases to trimming and J lost 0 bases, with 11 bases between them. The CDR3 loop spans 16 amino acids. Germline V gives CDR1 LNHDA, CDR2 SQIVND (reference sequence). CDR3 DNA sequence: TGTGCCAGTAGTGCCGGAAGGCACTCTGGGGCCAACGTCCTGACTTTC. Translated: CASSAGRHSGANVLTF.

Concerning this clonotype: This may be a read error: a much more frequent sequence differs by one nucleotide. The chain combines TRBV5-1 with TRBJ1-1, with 9 bases that match TRBD1. Germline V gene lookup returns CDR1 SGHRS and CDR2 YFSETQ. The CDR3 is 14 amino acids. The CDR3 bases are TGCGTCAGCAGCCGGGGACAGGGGAACACTGAAGCTTTCTTT. It specifies CVSSRGQGNTEAFF.

This clonotype was picked up many times. The rearrangement links TRBV24-1 to TRBJ2-2; 10 bases are shared with TRBD1. This CDR3 has 16 amino acids. V shed 6 bases, J shed 6 bases, and the junction held 9 bases outside the gene matches. Germline CDR1 reads KGHDR; CDR2 reads SFDVKD. The CDR3 bases are TGTGCCACCAGTTCCCCGGGGACAGGGGACGCCGGGGAGCTGTTTTTT. It specifies CATSSPGTGDAGELFF.

The sample holds a few counts of this clonotype. CDR3 DNA: TGTGCCAGCAGTTACCCCTCCCGGCAGTTCTTC. It translates to CASSYPSRQFF. The gene calls are TRBV6-6 and TRBJ2-1; D is unclear. The ends were cut back, 2 bases at V and 12 bases at J, with 8 bases in the middle. Germline V gene sequence: CDR1 MNHNY, CDR2 SVGAGI (reference sequence). This CDR3 has 11 amino acids.

This clonotype occurred many times. The CDR3 DNA follows: TGTGCCAGCAGCTTGTCAGGGGTCGATGGCTACACCTTC. It codes for CASSLSGVDGYTF. V usage is TRBV7-3 and J usage is TRBJ1-2; weak D call: TRBD1 (6 bases). This CDR3 has 13 residues. The germline gives CDR1 SGHTA, CDR2 FQGTGA. Trimming stripped 3 bases from V and 6 bases from J, with 11 bases between.

The chain couples TRBV7-2 to TRBJ2-7; D gene unclear. The germline V gene has CDR1 SGHTA and CDR2 FQGNSA. The CDR3 is made up of 12 amino acids. With 5 bases removed from V and 0 bases from J, the gap between germline ends came to 5 bases. DNA of the CDR3: TGTGCCAGCAGCAAATTCTCCTACGAGCAGTACTTC. It translates to CASSKFSYEQYF. The full variable domain, with the rest looked up from reference TRBV7-2 and TRBJ2-7, is GAGVSQSPSNKVTEKGKDVELRCDPISGHTALYWYRQSLGQGLEFLIYFQGNSAPDKSGLPSDRFSAERTGGSVSTLTIQRTQQEDSAVYLCASSKFSYEQYFGPGTRLTVT.

This clonotype has more than one count but fewer than ten. The chain is built from TRBV6-5 and TRBJ2-5; the D gene is possibly TRBD1 (5 bases). Looked up from germline, CDR1 is MNHEY and CDR2 is SVGAGI. Trimming cost V 8 bases and J 5 bases, with 12 bases left between them. The CDR3 totals 12 residues. The CDR3 DNA follows: TGTGCCAGCGGCAGGGTTGCGGAGACCCAGTACTTC. Its protein is CASGRVAETQYF.

This clonotype was picked up a small number of times. The chain is built from TRBV5-1 and TRBJ1-5; no clear D. Germline V CDR1 and CDR2: SGHRS, YFSETQ. The CDR3 runs 13 residues. V dropped 3 bases and J dropped 5 bases, with 9 bases sitting between them. The CDR3 loop is CASSSGSDQPQHF. In DNA form, the CDR3 reads TGCGCCAGCAGCTCCGGGTCAGATCAGCCCCAGCATTTT.

This clonotype was recorded a few times. This chain uses TRBV28 with TRBJ2-1, with unresolved D. CDR3 length: 13 residues. Trimming left V 2 bases short and J 7 bases short, with 9 bases between. The germline CDR1 and CDR2 sequences are MDHEN and SYDVKM. CDR3 sequence (DNA): TGTGCCAGCAGTTTAGCCCATTTTAATGAGCAGTTCTTC. It encodes CASSLAHFNEQFF.

This clonotype was seen a handful of times. The CDR3 here is CASIGTSGSALLYTQYF. In nucleotides, the CDR3 is TGTGCCAGCATTGGGACTAGCGGGAGCGCACTACTTTATACGCAGTATTTT. The chain combines TRBV6-5 with TRBJ2-3, with TRBD2 matching 14 bases. J lost 7 bases, V lost 7 bases, and 13 bases had no gene match. CDR3 length equals 17 residues. Germline-derived CDR1 and CDR2 are MNHEY and SVGAGI.

This clonotype was detected ten times or more. The chain carries TRBV7-3 and TRBJ2-3; the match to TRBD2 covers 7 bases. This CDR3 region has 16 residues. Germline CDR1 is SGHTA and CDR2 is FQGTGA. V lost 1 base, J lost 4 bases, and 8 bases stayed unmatched. The CDR3 region is CASSLNPRGSPDTQYF. CDR3 DNA: TGTGCCAGCAGCTTAAATCCACGCGGGAGCCCAGATACGCAGTATTTT. Full variable domain (remainder filled in from reference TRBV7-3 and TRBJ2-3): GAGVSQTPSNKVTEKGKYVELRCDPISGHTALYWYRQSLGQGPEFLIYFQGTGAADDSGLPNDRFFAVRPEGSVSTLKIQRTERGDSAVYLCASSLNPRGSPDTQYFGPGTRLTVL.

The chain is built from TRBV6-1 and TRBJ1-5, with 8 bases identical to TRBD1. The CDR3 has 14 residues. Germline CDR1 MNHNS, CDR2 SASEGT. Trimming took 6 bases from V and 4 from J; bases not matched to a gene: 5. The CDR3 DNA sequence: TGTGCCAGCAGCGGGACAGGCCAAAATCAGCCCCAGCATTTT. Its translation is CASSGTGQNQPQHF.

In its sample, this clonotype was seen a few times. This CDR3 reads CSALTSPKGYTF. The CDR3 nucleotides are TGCAGCGCCCTGACATCCCCCAAGGGCTACACCTTC. The rearrangement links TRBV29-1 to TRBJ1-2; no definite D call. V shed 7 bases and J shed 8 bases, with 17 bases lying between them. This CDR3 region has 12 residues. Germline assignment: CDR1 SQVTM and CDR2 ANQGSEA.

Points on this clonotype: One base away lies a much larger clone, so this may be a sequencing read error. This sequence joins TRBV6-1 and TRBJ1-2; no clear D gene. This CDR3 region has 15 residues. From germline, CDR1 is MNHNS and CDR2 SASEGT. The CDR3 DNA sequence: TGTGCCAGCACTACCGGATCGGGTATTGACTATGACTACACCTTC. Protein product: CASTTGSGIDYDYTF.

This clonotype has just a few counts. The chain is built from TRBV20-1 and TRBJ2-7; D possibly uses TRBD1 or TRBD2 (5 bases each). Germline loops: CDR1 DFQATT, CDR2 SNEGSKA (reference sequence). The CDR3 has 12 amino acids. V lost 4 bases to trimming and J lost 0 bases, with 7 bases between them. CDR3 residues: CSATGTSYEQYF. In DNA form, the CDR3 reads TGCAGTGCTACAGGGACCTCCTACGAGCAGTACTTC.

This CDR3 reads CASSREGGDIRIDEQFF. CDR3 coding DNA: TGTGCCAGCAGCCGTGAGGGGGGAGACATCCGTATCGATGAGCAGTTCTTC. The chain couples TRBV5-4 to TRBJ2-1; either TRBD1 or TRBD2 may supply D (6 bases each). Germline-derived CDR1 and CDR2 are SGHNT and YYREEE (reference sequence). Trimming pared 4 bases from V and 8 bases from J, leaving 25 bases between. The CDR3 is 17 amino acids.